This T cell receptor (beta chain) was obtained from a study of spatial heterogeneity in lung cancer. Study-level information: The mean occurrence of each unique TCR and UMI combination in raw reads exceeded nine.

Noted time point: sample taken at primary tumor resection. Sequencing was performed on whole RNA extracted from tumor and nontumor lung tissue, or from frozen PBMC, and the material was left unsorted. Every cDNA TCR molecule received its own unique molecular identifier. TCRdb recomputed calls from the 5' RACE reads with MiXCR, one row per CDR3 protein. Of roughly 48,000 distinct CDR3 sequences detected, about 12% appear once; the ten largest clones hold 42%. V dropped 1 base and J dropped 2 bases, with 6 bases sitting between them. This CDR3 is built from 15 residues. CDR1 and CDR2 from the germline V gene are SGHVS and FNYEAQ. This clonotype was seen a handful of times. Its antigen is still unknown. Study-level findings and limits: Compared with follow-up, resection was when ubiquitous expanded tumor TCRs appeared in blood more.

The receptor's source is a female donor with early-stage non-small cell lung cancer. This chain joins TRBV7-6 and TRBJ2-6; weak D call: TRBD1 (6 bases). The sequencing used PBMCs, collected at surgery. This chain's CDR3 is CASSLEGAGANVLTF. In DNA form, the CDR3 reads TGTGCCAGCAGCTTAGAGGGGGCTGGGGCCAACGTCCTGACTTTC.